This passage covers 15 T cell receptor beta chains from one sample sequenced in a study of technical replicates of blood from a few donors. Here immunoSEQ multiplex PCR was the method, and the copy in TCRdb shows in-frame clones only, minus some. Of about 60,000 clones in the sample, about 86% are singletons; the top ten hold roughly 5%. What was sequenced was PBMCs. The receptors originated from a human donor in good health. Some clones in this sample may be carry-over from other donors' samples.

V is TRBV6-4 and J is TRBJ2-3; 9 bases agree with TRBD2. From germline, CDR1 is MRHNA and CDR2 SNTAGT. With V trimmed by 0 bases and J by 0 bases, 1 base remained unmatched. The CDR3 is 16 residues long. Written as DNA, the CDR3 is TGTGCCAGCAGTGACTCGGGACTAGCCAGCACAGATACGCAGTATTTT. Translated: CASSDSGLASTDTQYF.

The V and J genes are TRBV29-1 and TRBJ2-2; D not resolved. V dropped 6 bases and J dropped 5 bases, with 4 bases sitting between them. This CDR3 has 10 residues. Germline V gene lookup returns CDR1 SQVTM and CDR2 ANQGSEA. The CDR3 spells CSVRTGELFF. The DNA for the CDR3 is TGCAGCGTCCGTACCGGGGAGCTGTTTTTT.

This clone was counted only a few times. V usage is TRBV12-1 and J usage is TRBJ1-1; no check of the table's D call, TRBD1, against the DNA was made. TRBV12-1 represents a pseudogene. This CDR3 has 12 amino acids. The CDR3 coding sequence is TGTGCCAGCAGGGGCAGGGTGGGTGAAGCTTTCTTT. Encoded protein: CASRGRVGEAFF.

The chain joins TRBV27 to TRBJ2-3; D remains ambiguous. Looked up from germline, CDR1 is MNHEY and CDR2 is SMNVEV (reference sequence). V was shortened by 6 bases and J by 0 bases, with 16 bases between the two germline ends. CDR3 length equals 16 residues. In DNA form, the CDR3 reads TGTGCCAGCAGCTTTCGTAGCAGCTCTAGCACAGATACGCAGTATTTT. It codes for CASSFRSSSSTDTQYF.

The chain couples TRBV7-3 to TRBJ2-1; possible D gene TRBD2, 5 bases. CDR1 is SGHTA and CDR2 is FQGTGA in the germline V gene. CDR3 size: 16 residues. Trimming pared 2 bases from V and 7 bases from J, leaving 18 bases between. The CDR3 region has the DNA TGTGCCAGCAGCTTACGGTTAACCCGGGATAGGAATGAGCAGTTCTTC. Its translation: CASSLRLTRDRNEQFF.

The DNA for the CDR3 is TGTGCCAGTAGTAGTACAGGGGCCAATGAGCAGTTCTTC. This encodes CASSSTGANEQFF. V usage is TRBV19 and J usage is TRBJ2-1; 7 nucleotides match TRBD1. This CDR3 has 13 residues. Germline V gene lookup returns CDR1 LNHDA and CDR2 SQIVND (reference sequence). V lost 4 bases and J lost 6; bases outside the gene matches: 3.

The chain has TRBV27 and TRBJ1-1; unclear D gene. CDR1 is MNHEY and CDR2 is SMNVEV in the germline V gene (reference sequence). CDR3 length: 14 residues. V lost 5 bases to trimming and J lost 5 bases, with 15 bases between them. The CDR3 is CASSLTYHLTEAFF. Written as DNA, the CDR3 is TGTGCCAGCAGTCTGACTTACCATCTAACTGAAGCTTTCTTT.

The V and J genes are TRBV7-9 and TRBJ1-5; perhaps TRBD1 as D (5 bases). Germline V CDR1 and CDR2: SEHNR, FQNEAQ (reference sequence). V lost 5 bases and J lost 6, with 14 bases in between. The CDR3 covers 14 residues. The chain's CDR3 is CASSRGGDIQPQHF. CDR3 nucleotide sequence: TGTGCCAGCAGCCGGGGGGGTGACATTCAGCCCCAGCATTTT.

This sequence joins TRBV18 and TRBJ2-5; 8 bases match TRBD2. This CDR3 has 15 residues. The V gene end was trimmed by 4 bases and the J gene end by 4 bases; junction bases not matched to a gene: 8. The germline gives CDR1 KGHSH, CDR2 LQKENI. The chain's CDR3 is CASSRSGSGTETQYF. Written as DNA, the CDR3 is TGTGCCAGCTCACGAAGTGGTAGCGGGACAGAGACCCAGTACTTC. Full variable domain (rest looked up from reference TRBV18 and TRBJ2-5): NAGVMQNPRHLVRRRGQEARLRCSPMKGHSHVYWYRQLPEEGLKFMVYLQKENIIDESGMPKERFSAEFPKEGPSILRIQQVVRGDSAAYFCASSRSGSGTETQYFGPGTRLLVL.

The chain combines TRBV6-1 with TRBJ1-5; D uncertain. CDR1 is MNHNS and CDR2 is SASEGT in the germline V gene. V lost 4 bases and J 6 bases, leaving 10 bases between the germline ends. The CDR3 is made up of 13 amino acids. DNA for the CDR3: TGTGCCAGCAGTGGGCCGGGTGGTCAGCCCCAGCATTTT. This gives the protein CASSGPGGQPQHF.

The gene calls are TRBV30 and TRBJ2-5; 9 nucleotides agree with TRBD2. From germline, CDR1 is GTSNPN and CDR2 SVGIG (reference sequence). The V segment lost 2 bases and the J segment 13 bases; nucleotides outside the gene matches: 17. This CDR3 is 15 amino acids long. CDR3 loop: CAWSPPGASGVPRYF. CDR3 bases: TGTGCCTGGAGTCCCCCCGGGGCTAGCGGGGTTCCCCGGTACTTC. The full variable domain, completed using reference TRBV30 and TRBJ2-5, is SQTIHQWPATLVQPVGSPLSLECTVEGTSNPNLYWYRQAAGRGLQLLFYSVGIGQISSEVPQNLSASRPQDRQFILSSKKLLLSDSGFYLCAWSPPGASGVPRYFGPGTRLLVL.

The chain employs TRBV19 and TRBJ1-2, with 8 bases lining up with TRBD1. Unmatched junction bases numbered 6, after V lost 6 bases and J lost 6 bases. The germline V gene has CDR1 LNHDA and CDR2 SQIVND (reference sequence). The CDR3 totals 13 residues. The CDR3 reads CASRPRQGNGYTF. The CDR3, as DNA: TGTGCCAGTAGACCCCGACAGGGGAATGGCTACACCTTC.

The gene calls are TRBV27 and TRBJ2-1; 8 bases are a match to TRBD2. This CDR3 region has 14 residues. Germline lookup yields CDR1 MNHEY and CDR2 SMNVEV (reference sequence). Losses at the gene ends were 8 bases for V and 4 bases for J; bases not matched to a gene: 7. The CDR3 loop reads CASVAGGPYNEQFF. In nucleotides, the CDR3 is TGTGCCAGCGTGGCGGGGGGACCTTACAATGAGCAGTTCTTC.

The CDR3: CASTMWVGALTDTQYF. The CDR3 DNA follows: TGTGCCAGCACCATGTGGGTGGGGGCCCTCACAGATACGCAGTATTTT. The gene calls are TRBV2 and TRBJ2-3; a weak D match, TRBD1 (6 bases). CDR3 length equals 16 residues. Germline-derived CDR1 and CDR2 are SNHLY and FYNNEI. V lost 7 bases, J lost 2 bases, and 19 bases lay in between.

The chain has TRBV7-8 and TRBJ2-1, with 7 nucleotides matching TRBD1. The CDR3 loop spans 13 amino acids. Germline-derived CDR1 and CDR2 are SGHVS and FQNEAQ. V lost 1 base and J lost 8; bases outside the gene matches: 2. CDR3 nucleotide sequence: TGTGCCAGCAGCTTAGACAGGGGCGATGAGCAGTTCTTC. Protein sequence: CASSLDRGDEQFF.